The entry below gives a single TCR beta chain sequence along with its context. Its target is not known. The data originate from a study of PD-1 blockade in classical Hodgkin lymphoma. The CDR3 runs 13 residues. Germline CDR1 SNHLY, CDR2 FYNNEI. The J segment lost 7 bases and the V segment lost 4 bases, leaving 5 bases of the junction unmatched. Study outcomes and limitations: TCR diversity in CD4+, not CD8+, cells rose significantly by C4D1.

Produced via immunoSEQ multiplex PCR; TCRdb's table is partial and in-frame only. This sample has 21,000 or so clones; around nine tenths occur once, and the top ten carry 20% to 30%. The time point was: cycle 4 day 1 (C4D1), after 6 weeks of nivolumab. Brentuximab vedotin exposure varied among the patients, all of whom had relapsed after autologous stem cell transplantation. This sequence joins TRBV2 and TRBJ2-5; 8 bases line up with TRBD2. The starting material was peripheral blood mononuclear cells (PBMCs), obtained before the fourth cycle of nivolumab. The sequence came from a human donor with classical Hodgkin lymphoma. The CDR3 DNA follows: TGTGCCAGCAGTGCAGCGGGAGATAGGACCCAGTACTTC. This encodes CASSAAGDRTQYF.